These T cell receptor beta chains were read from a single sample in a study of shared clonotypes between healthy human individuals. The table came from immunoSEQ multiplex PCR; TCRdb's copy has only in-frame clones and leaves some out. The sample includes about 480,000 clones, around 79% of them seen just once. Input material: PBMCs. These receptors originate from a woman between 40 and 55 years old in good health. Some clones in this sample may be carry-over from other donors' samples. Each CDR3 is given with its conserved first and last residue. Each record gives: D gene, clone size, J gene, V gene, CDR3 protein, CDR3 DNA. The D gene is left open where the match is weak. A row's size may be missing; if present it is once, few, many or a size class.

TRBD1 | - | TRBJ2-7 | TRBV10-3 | CAISEPGQGTYEQYF | TGTGCCATCAGTGAGCCTGGACAGGGGACCTACGAGCAGTACTTC
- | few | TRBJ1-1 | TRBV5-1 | CASSLEGPSSTEAFF | TGCGCCAGCAGCCTGGAGGGGCCATCGTCCACTGAAGCTTTCTTT
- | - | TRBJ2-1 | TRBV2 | CASSVGPYNEQFF | TGTGCCAGCAGTGTAGGGCCTTACAATGAGCAGTTCTTC
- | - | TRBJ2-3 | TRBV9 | CASSVFEGVTDTQYF | TGTGCCAGCAGCGTATTTGAGGGAGTGACAGATACGCAGTATTTT
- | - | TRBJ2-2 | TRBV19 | CASSRGRGNTGELFF | TGTGCCAGTAGTAGGGGGAGAGGGAATACCGGGGAGCTGTTTTTT
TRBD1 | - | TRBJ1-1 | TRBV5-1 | CASSSGTGENTEAFF | TGCGCCAGCAGCTCCGGGACAGGAGAGAACACTGAAGCTTTCTTT
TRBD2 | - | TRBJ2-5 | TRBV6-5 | CASSYSGGSRKTQYF | TGTGCCAGCAGTTACTCTGGCGGGAGTAGGAAGACCCAGTACTTC
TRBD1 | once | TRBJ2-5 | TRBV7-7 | CASSLLRQGFGAETQYF | TGTGCTAGCAGCTTACTTCGACAGGGATTCGGTGCGGAGACCCAGTACTTC
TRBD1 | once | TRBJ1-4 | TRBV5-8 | CASTLPLGQRNEKLFF | TGTGCCAGCACCTTGCCGCTGGGACAGAGGAATGAAAAACTGTTTTTT
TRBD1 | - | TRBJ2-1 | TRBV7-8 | CASRDRAGNEQFF | TGTGCCAGCAGGGACAGGGCCGGCAATGAGCAGTTCTTC
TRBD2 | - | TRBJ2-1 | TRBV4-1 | CASSQPASGYNEQFF | TGCGCCAGCAGCCAACCGGCTAGCGGCTACAATGAGCAGTTCTTC
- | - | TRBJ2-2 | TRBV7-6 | CASSPSSAANTGELFF | TGTGCCAGCAGCCCCAGTAGTGCGGCGAACACCGGGGAGCTGTTTTTT
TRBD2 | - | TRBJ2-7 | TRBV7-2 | CASSLSGRAREQYF | TGTGCCAGCAGCTTAAGCGGGAGGGCCCGTGAGCAGTACTTC
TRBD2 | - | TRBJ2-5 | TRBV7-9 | CASSFGTSSETQYF | TGTGCCAGCAGCTTCGGGACTAGTTCCGAGACCCAGTACTTC
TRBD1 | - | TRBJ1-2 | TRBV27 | CASRAPQGTGRYGYTF | TGTGCCAGCAGGGCCCCCCAAGGGACAGGTCGGTATGGCTACACCTTC
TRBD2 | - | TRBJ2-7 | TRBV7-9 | CASSLPQGGLAAYEQYF | TGTGCCAGCAGCCTACCTCAAGGGGGACTAGCGGCCTACGAGCAGTACTTC
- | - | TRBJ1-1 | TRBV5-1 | CASSVGPGWAPEAFF | TGCGCCAGCAGCGTAGGGCCGGGATGGGCCCCTGAAGCTTTCTTT
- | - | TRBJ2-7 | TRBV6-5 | CASRPQVSSYEQYF | TGTGCCAGCAGACCCCAGGTTTCGTCCTACGAGCAGTACTTC